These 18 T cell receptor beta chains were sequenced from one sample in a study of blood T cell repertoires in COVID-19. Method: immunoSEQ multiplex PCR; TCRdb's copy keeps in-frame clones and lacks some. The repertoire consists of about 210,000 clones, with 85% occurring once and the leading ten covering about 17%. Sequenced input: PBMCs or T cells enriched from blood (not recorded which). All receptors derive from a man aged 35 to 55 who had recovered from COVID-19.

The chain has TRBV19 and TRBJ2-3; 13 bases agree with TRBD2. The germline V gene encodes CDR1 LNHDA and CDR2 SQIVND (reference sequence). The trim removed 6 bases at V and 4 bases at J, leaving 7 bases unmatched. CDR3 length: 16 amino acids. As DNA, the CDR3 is TGTGCCAGTAGAACTAGCGGGAGGGCCACCGCAGATACGCAGTATTTT. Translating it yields CASRTSGRATADTQYF.

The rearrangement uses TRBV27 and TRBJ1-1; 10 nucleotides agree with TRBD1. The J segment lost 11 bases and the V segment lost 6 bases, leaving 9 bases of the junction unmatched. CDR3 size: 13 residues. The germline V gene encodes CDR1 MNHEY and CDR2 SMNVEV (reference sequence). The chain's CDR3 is CASSRDRGRGAFF. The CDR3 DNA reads TGTGCCAGCAGCCGGGACAGGGGCCGAGGGGCTTTCTTT.

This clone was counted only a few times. DNA of the CDR3: TGTGCCACCAGCAGAGAGGGGGCCTCCTACAATGAGCAGTTCTTC. This translates into CATSREGASYNEQFF. The J gene is TRBJ2-1, the V gene TRBV15; weak D call: TRBD1 (6 bases). V shed 0 bases and J shed 0 bases, with 6 bases lying between them. This CDR3 region has 15 residues. Germline assignment: CDR1 LNHNV and CDR2 YYDKDF (reference sequence).

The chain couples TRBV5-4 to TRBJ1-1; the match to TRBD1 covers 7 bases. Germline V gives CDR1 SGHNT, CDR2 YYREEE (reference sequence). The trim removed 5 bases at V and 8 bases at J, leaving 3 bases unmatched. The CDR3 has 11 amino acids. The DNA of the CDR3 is TGTGCCAGCAGAAGGGACAGAGAAGCTTTCTTT. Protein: CASRRDREAFF.

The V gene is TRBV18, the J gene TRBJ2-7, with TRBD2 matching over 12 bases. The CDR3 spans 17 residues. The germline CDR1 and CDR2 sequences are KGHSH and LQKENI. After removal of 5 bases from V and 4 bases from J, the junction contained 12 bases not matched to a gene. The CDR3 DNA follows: TGTGCCAGCTCAGGGCTAGCGGGAGGGGATAGAAAGTACGAGCAGTACTTC. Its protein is CASSGLAGGDRKYEQYF. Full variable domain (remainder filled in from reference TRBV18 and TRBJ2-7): NAGVMQNPRHLVRRRGQEARLRCSPMKGHSHVYWYRQLPEEGLKFMVYLQKENIIDESGMPKERFSAEFPKEGPSILRIQQVVRGDSAAYFCASSGLAGGDRKYEQYFGPGTRLTVT.

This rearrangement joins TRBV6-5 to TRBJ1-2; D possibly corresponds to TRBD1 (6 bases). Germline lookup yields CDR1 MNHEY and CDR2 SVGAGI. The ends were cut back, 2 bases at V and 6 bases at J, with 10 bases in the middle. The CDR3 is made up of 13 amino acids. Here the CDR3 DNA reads TGTGCCAGCAGTTACACCTACAGGGATGGCTACACCTTC. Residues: CASSYTYRDGYTF.

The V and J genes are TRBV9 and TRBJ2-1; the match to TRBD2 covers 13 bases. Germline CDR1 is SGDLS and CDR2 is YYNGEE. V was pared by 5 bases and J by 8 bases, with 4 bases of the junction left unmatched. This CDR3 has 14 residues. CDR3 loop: CASSSGLAGDEQFF. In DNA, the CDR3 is TGTGCCAGCAGTTCCGGACTAGCGGGAGATGAGCAGTTCTTC.

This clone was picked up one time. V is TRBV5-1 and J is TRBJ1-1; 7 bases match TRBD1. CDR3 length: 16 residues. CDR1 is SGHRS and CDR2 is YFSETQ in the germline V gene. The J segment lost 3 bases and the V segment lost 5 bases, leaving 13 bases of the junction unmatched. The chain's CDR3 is CASRDPGQVVDTEAFF. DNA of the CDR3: TGCGCCAGCAGAGACCCTGGACAGGTGGTGGACACTGAAGCTTTCTTT. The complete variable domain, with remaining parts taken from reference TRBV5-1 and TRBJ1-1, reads KAGVTQTPRYLIKTRGQQVTLSCSPISGHRSVSWYQQTPGQGLQFLFEYFSETQRNKGNFPGRFSGRQFSNSRSEMNVSTLELGDSALYLCASRDPGQVVDTEAFFGQGTRLTVV.

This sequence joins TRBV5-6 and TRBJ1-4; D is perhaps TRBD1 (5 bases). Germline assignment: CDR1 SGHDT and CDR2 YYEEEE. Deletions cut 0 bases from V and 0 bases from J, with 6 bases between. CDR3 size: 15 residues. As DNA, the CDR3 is TGTGCCAGCAGCTTGGTAGGGGCAACTAATGAAAAACTGTTTTTT. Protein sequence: CASSLVGATNEKLFF. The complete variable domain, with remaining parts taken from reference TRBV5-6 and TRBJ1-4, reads DAGVTQSPTHLIKTRGQQVTLRCSPKSGHDTVSWYQQALGQGPQFIFQYYEEEERQRGNFPDRFSGHQFPNYSSELNVNALLLGDSALYLCASSLVGATNEKLFFGSGTQLSVL.

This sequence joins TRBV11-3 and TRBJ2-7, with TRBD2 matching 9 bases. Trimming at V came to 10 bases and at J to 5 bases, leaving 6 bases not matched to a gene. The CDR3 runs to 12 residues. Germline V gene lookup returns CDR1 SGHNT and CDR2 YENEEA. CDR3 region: CAISGSSNEQYF. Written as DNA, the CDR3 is TGTGCCATTAGCGGGAGTAGCAACGAGCAGTACTTC.

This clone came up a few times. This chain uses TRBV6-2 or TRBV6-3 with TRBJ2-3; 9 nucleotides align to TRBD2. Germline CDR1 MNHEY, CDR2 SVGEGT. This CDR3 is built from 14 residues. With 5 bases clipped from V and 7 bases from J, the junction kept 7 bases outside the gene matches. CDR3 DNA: TGTGCCAGCAGTCTCGCGACTAGCGGAAATACGCAGTATTTT. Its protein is CASSLATSGNTQYF.

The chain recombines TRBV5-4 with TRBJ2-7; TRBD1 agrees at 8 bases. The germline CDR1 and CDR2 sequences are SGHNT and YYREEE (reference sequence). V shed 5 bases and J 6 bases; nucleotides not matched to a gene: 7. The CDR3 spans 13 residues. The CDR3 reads CASSSDRGSEQYF. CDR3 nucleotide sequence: TGTGCCAGCAGTTCCGACAGGGGATCCGAGCAGTACTTC.

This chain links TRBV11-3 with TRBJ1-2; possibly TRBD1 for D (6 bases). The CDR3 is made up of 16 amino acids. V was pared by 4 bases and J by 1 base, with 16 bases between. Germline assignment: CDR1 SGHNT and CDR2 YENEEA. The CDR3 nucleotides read TGTGCCAGCAGCTATCTTAGGGCAGGGGATAACTATGGCTACACCTTC. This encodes CASSYLRAGDNYGYTF.

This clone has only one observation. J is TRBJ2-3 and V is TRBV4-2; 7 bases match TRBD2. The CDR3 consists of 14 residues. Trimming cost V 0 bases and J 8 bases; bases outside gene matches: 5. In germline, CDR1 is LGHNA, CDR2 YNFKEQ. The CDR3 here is CASSQDRGVATQYF. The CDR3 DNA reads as TGTGCCAGCAGCCAAGATCGGGGGGTGGCTACGCAGTATTTT.

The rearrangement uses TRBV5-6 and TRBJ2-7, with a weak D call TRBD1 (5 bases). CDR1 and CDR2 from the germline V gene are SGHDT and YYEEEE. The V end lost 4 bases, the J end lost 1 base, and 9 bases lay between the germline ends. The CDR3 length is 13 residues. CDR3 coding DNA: TGTGCCAGCAGCCCCGACAGTTCCTACGAGCAGTACTTC. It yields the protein CASSPDSSYEQYF.

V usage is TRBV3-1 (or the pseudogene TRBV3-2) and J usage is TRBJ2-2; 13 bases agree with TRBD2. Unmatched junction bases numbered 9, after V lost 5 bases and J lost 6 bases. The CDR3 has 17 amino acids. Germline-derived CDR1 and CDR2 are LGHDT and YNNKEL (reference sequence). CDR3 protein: CASSIFTSGRVPGELFF. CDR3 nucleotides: TGTGCCAGCAGCATCTTTACTAGCGGGAGGGTTCCCGGGGAGCTGTTTTTT.

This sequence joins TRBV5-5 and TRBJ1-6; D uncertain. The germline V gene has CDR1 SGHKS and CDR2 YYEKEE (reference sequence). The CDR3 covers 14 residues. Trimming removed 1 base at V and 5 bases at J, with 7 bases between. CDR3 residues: CASSLPGNNSPLHF. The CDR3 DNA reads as TGTGCCAGCAGCTTGCCGGGAAATAATTCACCCCTCCACTTT.

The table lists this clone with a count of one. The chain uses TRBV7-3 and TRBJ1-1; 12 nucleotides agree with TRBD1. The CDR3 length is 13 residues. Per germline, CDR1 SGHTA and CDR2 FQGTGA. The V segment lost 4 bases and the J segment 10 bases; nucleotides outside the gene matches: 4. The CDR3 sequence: CASSSGTGGAAFF. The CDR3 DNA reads TGTGCCAGCAGCTCCGGGACAGGGGGCGCAGCTTTCTTT.